This TCR beta chain was sequenced for a study of molecular identifiers for immune sequencing clone quantification. Overall study results and limits: The study found clones above 20 RNA copies held over 97% of effector molecules and under 1% in naive cells. Jurkat TCR RNA spiked in from one cell could reportedly be detected among 1.1 million or so naive cells.

When naive CD8 T cells were sorted, they were gated as CD8+CD4-CCR7+CD45RA+. TCRdb passed the PCR reads through MiXCR, listing each CDR3 protein once. The sample gives approximately 670,000 distinct CDR3 sequences, 20% of which show up once; roughly 0.9% is in the top ten. V was shortened by 4 bases and J by 3 bases, with 22 bases between the two germline ends. This CDR3 has 17 residues. CDR1 is SGHNT and CDR2 is YYREEE in the germline V gene (reference sequence). This clonotype was found a few times. Its antigen remains unidentified. What was sequenced was naive CD8+ T cells from blood, with Jurkat cell RNA spiked in. Subset reported: FACS-sorted CD8+CD4-CCR7+CD45RA+ naive T cells. This sequence was found in a human donor in good health. Some libraries in this study had Jurkat cell RNA spiked in. The chain couples TRBV5-4 to TRBJ1-2; D call uncertain. In DNA, the CDR3 is TGTGCCAGCAGCCGCCCCAGTGCTTATGAAATTGACTATGGCTACACCTTC. Its translation: CASSRPSAYEIDYGYTF.